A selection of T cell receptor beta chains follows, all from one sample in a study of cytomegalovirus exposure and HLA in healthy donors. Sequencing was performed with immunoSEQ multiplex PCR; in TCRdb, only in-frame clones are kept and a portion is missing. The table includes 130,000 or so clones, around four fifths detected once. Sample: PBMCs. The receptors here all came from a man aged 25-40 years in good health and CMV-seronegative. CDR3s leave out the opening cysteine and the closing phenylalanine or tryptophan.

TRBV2	ASKASEDYEQY
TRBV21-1	ASSKVALNYGYT
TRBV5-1	ASSFRDITDTQY
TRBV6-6	ASGGYNEQF
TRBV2	ASTQRGPGGTQY
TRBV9	ASSPTAGASEQY
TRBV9	ASSAGVGGRQY
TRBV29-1	SVVAESSGNTIY
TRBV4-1	ASSQPGTSGGNSYNEQF
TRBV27	ASSSRQGREKLF
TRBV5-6	ASSLGADYGYT
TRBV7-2	ASSLQPPLLTYEQY
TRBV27	ASSFSGETQY
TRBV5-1	ASSATGTTYEQY
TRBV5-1	ASSTDIDNEQF
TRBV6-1	ASSGAGTGTYEQY
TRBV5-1	ASSIPDRQETQY
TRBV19	ASSMGRTNQPQH
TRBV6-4	ASNEGLTSESYEQY
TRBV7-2	ASSLAGRGPNSPLH
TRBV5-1	ASSLALTGYGYT
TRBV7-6	ASSSGSTGVNSPLH
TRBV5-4	ASSLSVASSGYT
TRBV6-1	ASSGGDRPSGNTIY
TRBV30	AWSAPRYDNSPLH
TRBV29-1	SVPKQGGYT
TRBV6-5	ASSYDRDSPLH
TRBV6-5	ASSGHLTDTQY